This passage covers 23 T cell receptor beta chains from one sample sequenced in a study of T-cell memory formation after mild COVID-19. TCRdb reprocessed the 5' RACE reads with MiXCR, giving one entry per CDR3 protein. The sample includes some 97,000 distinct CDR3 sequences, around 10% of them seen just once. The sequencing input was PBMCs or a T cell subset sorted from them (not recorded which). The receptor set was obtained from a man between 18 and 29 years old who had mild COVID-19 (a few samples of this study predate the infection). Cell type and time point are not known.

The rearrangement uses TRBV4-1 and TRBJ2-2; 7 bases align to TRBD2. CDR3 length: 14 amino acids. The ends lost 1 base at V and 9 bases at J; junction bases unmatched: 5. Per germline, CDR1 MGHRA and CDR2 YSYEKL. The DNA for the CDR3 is TGCGCCAGCAGCCAAGTCCCGGGGGGTCGGGAGCTGTTTTTT. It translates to CASSQVPGGRELFF.

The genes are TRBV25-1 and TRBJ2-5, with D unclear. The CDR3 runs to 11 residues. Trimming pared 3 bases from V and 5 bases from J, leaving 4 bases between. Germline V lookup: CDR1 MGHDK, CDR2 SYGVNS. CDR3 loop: CASSEGETQYF. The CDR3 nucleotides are TGTGCCAGCAGTGAGGGGGAGACCCAGTACTTC.

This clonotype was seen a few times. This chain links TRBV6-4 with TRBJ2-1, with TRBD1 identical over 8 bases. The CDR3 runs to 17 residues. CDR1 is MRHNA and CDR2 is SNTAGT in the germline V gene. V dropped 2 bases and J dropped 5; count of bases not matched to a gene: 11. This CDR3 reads CASSDGQGALLNNEQFF. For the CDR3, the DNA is TGTGCCAGCAGTGACGGTCAGGGGGCCCTATTAAACAATGAGCAGTTCTTC.

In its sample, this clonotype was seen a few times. CDR3 in amino acids: CASAGGGGLDTQYF. The CDR3 bases are TGTGCCAGCGCCGGAGGGGGGGGCTTAGATACGCAGTATTTT. The gene calls are TRBV7-3 and TRBJ2-3; D is perhaps TRBD2 (7 bases). Trimming left V 8 bases short and J 5 bases short, with 17 bases between. The CDR3 is 14 amino acids. Germline V CDR1 and CDR2: SGHTA, FQGTGA.

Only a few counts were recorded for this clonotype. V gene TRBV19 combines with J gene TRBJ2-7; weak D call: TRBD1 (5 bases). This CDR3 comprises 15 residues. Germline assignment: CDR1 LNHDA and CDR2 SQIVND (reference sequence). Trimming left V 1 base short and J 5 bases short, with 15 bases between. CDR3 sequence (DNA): TGTGCCAGTAGTATAGTCGCCGGACACACCGACGAGCAGTACTTC. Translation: CASSIVAGHTDEQYF.

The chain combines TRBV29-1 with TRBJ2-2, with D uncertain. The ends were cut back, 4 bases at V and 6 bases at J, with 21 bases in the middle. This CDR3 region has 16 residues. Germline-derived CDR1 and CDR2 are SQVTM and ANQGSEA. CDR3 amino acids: CSVVIWEKGNPGELFF. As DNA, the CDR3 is TGCAGCGTTGTGATATGGGAAAAGGGTAACCCCGGGGAGCTGTTTTTT.

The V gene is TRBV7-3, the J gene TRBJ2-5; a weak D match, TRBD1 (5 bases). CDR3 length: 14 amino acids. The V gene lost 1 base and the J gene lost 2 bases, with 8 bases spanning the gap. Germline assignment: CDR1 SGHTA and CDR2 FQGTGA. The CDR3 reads CASSLNQGQETQYF. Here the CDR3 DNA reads TGTGCCAGCAGCTTAAACCAGGGACAAGAGACCCAGTACTTC.

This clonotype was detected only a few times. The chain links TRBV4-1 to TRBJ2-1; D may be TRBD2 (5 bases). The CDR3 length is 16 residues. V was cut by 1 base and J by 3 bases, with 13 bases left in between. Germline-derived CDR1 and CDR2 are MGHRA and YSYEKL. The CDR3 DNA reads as TGCGCCAGCAGCCAAGCGACCCGGGGAGACTACAATGAGCAGTTCTTC. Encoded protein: CASSQATRGDYNEQFF.

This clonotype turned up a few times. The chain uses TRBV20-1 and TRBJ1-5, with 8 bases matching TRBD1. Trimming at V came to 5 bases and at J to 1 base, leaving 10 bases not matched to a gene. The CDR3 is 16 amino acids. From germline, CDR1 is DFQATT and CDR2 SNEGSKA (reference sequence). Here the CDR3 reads CSALGQGGLSNQPQHF. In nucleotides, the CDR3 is TGCAGTGCTCTTGGACAGGGAGGATTGAGCAATCAGCCCCAGCATTTT.

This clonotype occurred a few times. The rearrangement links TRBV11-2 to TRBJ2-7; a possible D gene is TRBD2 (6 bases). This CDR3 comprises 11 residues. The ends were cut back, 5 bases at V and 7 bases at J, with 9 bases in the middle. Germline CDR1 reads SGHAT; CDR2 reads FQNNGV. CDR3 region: CASSGGWEQYF. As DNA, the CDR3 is TGTGCCAGCAGCGGGGGGTGGGAGCAGTACTTC.

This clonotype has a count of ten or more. CDR3 in amino acids: CASSLVFGSNYGYTF. In nucleotides, the CDR3 is TGTGCCAGCAGCTTAGTTTTTGGGTCTAACTATGGCTACACCTTC. The V call is TRBV7-8, the J call TRBJ1-2; unclear D gene. Germline values: CDR1 SGHVS, CDR2 FQNEAQ. V gave up 1 base and J gave up 0 bases, with 9 bases separating them. The CDR3 has 15 amino acids.

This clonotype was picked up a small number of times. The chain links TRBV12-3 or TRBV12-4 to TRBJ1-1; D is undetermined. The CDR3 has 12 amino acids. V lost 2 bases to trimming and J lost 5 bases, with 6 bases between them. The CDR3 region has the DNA TGTGCCAGCAGTTTAAGCGTGACTGAAGCTTTCTTT. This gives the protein CASSLSVTEAFF.

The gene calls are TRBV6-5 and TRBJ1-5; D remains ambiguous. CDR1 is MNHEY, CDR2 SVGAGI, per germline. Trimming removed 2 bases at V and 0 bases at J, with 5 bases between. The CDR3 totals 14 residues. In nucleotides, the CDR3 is TGTGCCAGCAGTTACCGGCATAGCAATCAGCCCCAGCATTTT. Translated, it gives CASSYRHSNQPQHF.

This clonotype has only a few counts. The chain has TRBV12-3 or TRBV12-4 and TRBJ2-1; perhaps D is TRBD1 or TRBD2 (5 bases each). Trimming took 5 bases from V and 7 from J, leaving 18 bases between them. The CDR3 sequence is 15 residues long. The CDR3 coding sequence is TGTGCCAGCAGTACCGGGACCTCCCCGTGGAATGAGCAGTTCTTC. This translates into CASSTGTSPWNEQFF.

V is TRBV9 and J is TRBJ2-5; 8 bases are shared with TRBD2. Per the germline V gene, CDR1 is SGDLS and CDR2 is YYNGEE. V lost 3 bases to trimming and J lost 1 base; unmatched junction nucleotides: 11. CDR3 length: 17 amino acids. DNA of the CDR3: TGTGCCAGCAGCGCCCCGGCTGGCGGGGGGCCCCAAGAGACCCAGTACTTC. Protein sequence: CASSAPAGGGPQETQYF.

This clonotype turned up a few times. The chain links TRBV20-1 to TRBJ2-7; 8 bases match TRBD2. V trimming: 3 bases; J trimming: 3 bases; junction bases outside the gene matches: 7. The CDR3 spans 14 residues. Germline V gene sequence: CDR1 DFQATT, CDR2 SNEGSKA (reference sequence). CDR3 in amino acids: CSARGTREVYEQYF. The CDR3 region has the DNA TGCAGTGCTAGGGGGACTAGAGAAGTCTACGAGCAGTACTTC.

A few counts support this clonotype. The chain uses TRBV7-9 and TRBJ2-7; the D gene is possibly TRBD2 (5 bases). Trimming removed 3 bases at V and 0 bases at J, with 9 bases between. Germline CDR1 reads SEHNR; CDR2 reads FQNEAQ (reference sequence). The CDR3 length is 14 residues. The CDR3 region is CASSFGSVSYEQYF. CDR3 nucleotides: TGTGCCAGCAGCTTTGGGAGCGTCTCCTACGAGCAGTACTTC.

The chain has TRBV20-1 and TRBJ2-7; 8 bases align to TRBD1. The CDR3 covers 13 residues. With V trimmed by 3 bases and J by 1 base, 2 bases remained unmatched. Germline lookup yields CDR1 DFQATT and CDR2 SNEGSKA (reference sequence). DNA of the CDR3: TGCAGTGCTAGCCGGGACAGGTCCTACGAGCAGTACTTC. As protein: CSASRDRSYEQYF.

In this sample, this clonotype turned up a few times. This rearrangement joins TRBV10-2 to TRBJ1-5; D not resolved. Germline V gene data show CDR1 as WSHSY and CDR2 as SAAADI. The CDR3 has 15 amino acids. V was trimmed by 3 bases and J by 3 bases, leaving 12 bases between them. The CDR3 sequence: CASSDYGVYNQPQHF. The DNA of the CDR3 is TGCGCCAGCAGTGATTACGGGGTTTACAATCAGCCCCAGCATTTT.

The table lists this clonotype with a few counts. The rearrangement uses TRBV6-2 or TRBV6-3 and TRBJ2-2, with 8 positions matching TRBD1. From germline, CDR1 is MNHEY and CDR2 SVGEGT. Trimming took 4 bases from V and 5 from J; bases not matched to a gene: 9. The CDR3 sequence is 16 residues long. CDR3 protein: CASSSEDRVGTGELFF. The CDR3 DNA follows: TGTGCCAGCAGTTCCGAGGACAGGGTGGGGACCGGGGAGCTGTTTTTT.

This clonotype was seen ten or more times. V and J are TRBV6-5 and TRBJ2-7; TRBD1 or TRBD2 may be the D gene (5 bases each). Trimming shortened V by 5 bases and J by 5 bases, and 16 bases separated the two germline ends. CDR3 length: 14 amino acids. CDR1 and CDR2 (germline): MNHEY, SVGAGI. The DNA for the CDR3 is TGTGCCAGCAGTCCCTTGAGGGGCGCGGACGAGCAGTACTTC. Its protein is CASSPLRGADEQYF.

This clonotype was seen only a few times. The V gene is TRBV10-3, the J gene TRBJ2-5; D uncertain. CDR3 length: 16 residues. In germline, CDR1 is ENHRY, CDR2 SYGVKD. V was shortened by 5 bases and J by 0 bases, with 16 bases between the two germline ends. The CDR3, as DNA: TGTGCCATCAGTTTCCAGGCCCGGGCGGACCAAGAGACCCAGTACTTC. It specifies CAISFQARADQETQYF.

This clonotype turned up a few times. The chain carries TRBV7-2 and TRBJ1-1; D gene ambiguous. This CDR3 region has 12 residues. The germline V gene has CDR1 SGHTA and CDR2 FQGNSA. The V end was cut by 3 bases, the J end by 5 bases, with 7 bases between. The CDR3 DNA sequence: TGTGCCAGCAGCTTCGGGGTAACTGAAGCTTTCTTT. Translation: CASSFGVTEAFF.